This T cell receptor beta chain was identified in a study of identifying expanded T cells in peripheral blood. General observations from the study: Approximately two-week clone count variance significantly increased as total template count grew.

The trim removed 3 bases at V and 6 bases at J, leaving 5 bases unmatched. The CDR3 spans 14 residues. Per the germline V gene, CDR1 is SGHDT and CDR2 is YYEEEE. Turning to this clone: What it binds is unknown.

Here immunoSEQ multiplex PCR was the method, and the copy in TCRdb shows in-frame clones only, minus some. Seen here are roughly 120,000 clones, about 87% observed once, and the top ten hold 7.5% to 10%. This TCR derives from a person aged 18 to 70 in good health. Sequenced sample: blood. This sequence joins TRBV5-6 and TRBJ2-7; 11 bases map to TRBD1. The CDR3 region has the DNA TGTGCCAGCAGCTGGGGACAGGGGGGAATCGAGCAGTACTTC. Residues: CASSWGQGGIEQYF.